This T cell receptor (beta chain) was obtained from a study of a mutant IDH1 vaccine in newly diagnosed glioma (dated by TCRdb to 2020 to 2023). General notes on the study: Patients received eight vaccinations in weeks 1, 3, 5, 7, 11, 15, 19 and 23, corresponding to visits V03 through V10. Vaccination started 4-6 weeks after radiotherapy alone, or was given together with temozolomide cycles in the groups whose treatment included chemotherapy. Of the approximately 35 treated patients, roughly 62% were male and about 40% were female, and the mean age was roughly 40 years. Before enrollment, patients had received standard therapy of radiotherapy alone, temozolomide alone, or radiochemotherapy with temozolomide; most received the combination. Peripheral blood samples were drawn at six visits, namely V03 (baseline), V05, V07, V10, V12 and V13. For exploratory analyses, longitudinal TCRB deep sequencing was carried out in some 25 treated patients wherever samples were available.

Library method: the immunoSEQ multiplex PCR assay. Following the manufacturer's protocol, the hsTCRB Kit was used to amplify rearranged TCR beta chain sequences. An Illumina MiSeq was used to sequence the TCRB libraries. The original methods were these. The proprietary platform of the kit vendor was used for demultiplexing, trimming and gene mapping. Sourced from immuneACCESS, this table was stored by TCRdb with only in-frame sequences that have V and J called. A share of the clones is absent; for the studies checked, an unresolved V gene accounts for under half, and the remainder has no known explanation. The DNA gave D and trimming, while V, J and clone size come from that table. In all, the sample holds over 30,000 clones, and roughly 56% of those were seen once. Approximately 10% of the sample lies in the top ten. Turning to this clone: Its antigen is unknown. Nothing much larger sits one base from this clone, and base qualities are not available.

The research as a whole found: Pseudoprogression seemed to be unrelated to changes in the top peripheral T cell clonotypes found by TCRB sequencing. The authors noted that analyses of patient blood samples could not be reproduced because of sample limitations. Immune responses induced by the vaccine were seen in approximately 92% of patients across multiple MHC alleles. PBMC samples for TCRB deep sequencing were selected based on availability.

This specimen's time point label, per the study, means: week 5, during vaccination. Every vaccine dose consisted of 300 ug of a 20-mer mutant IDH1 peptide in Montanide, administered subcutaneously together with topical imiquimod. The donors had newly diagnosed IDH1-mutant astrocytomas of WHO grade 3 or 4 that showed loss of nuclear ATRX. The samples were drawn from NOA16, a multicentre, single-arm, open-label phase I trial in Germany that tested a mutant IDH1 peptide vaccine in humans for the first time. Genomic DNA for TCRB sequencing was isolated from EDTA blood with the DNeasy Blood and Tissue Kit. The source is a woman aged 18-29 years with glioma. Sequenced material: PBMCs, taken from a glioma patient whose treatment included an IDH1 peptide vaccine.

The DNA reads as follows: TGTGCCTGGAGGGGGGCGGGAAACACCATATATTTT. Its product reads: CAWRGAGNTIYF. Rearrangement joined TRBV30 to TRBJ1-3; the D gene is possibly TRBD1, with 6 bases matching. From the cysteine through the phenylalanine, the CDR3 covers 12 amino acids. Just the 36-base CDR3 DNA is kept, in frame starting at base 1. V is reduced by 3 bases and J by 4 bases, leaving a spacing of 7 bases between them. For CDR1 and CDR2, the germline V gene (reference sequence) lists GTSNPN and SVGIG.